These 28 T cell receptor beta chains came from one sample sequenced in a study of cytomegalovirus exposure and HLA in healthy donors. PCR involved 60 Vbeta and 13 Jbeta primers. The data were produced by immunoSEQ multiplex PCR, yet TCRdb's version contains in-frame clones alone and is incomplete. The sample shows approximately 110,000 clones, about 68% of them seen only once. Sequencing used PBMCs. The receptor set was obtained from a man aged 25 to 45 in good health and CMV-seropositive.

This clone came up a few times. The chain couples TRBV10-3 to TRBJ1-4, with 10 bases matching TRBD1. The germline CDR1 and CDR2 sequences are ENHRY and SYGVKD. The CDR3 is made up of 14 amino acids. V dropped 6 bases and J dropped 3; count of bases not matched to a gene: 1. CDR3 region: CAISGQGANEKLFF. The DNA for the CDR3 is TGTGCCATCAGCGGACAGGGGGCTAATGAAAAACTGTTTTTT.

The chain combines TRBV5-6 with TRBJ1-1; tentative D call: TRBD1 (5 bases). The CDR3 consists of 15 residues. Trimming left V 3 bases short and J 7 bases short, with 19 bases between. Germline CDR1 reads SGHDT; CDR2 reads YYEEEE. CDR3 sequence (DNA): TGTGCCAGCAGCTCCCCGATGGAGGGGAGTAATGAAGCTTTCTTT. Protein: CASSSPMEGSNEAFF.

This rearrangement joins TRBV5-1 to TRBJ1-1, with D tentatively TRBD1 (5 bases). Trimming took 0 bases from V and 3 from J, leaving 12 bases between them. CDR3 length: 15 residues. Germline assignment: CDR1 SGHRS and CDR2 YFSETQ. The CDR3 spells CASSLAGGEDTEAFF. The CDR3 DNA reads as TGCGCCAGCAGCTTGGCGGGAGGGGAAGACACTGAAGCTTTCTTT.

V gene TRBV5-4 combines with J gene TRBJ2-7; D uncertain. Germline CDR1 reads SGHNT; CDR2 reads YYREEE (reference sequence). The CDR3 is made up of 12 amino acids. Deletions cut 6 bases from V and 4 bases from J, with 11 bases between. The CDR3 nucleotides read TGTGCCAGCACCCCCCCAGAATACGAGCAGTACTTC. Protein: CASTPPEYEQYF. The full variable domain, with the rest looked up from reference TRBV5-4 and TRBJ2-7, is ETGVTQSPTHLIKTRGQQVTLRCSSQSGHNTVSWYQQALGQGPQFIFQYYREEENGRGNFPPRFSGLQFPNYSSELNVNALELDDSALYLCASTPPEYEQYFGPGTRLTVT.

The gene calls are TRBV29-1 and TRBJ2-2; the D gene is possibly TRBD2 (5 bases). From germline, CDR1 is SQVTM and CDR2 ANQGSEA. The CDR3 totals 15 residues. Between the trimmed V and J ends, which lost 4 bases and 3 bases, there was a span of 15 bases. CDR3 residues: CSVGPGIWDTGELFF. The CDR3 DNA follows: TGCAGCGTTGGACCGGGAATATGGGACACCGGGGAGCTGTTTTTT.

The CDR3 is CASSYGQGNNSPLHF. CDR3 bases: TGTGCCAGCAGTTACGGACAGGGCAATAATTCACCCCTCCACTTT. This chain uses TRBV7-9 with TRBJ1-6, with 8 bases fitting TRBD1. Germline V gene data show CDR1 as SEHNR and CDR2 as FQNEAQ (reference sequence). V was clipped by 6 bases and J by 5 bases; unmatched bases: 6. The CDR3 covers 15 residues.

The chain links TRBV29-1 to TRBJ1-2; a possible D gene is TRBD1 (5 bases). Between the trimmed V and J ends, which lost 0 bases and 1 base, there was a span of 9 bases. This CDR3 has 14 residues. CDR1 is SQVTM, CDR2 ANQGSEA, per germline. CDR3 coding DNA: TGCAGCGTTGAAGATCGCGACAGTAACTATGGCTACACCTTC. Protein product: CSVEDRDSNYGYTF.

This chain connects TRBV9 to TRBJ1-4, with a possible D match to TRBD1 (5 bases). V was cut by 0 bases and J by 4 bases, with 13 bases left in between. The length of the CDR3 is 16 residues. Germline CDR1 and CDR2: SGDLS and YYNGEE. The CDR3 spells CASSVAPGQSNEKLFF. The CDR3 region has the DNA TGTGCCAGCAGCGTAGCTCCAGGACAAAGTAATGAAAAACTGTTTTTT.

The chain couples TRBV6-4 to TRBJ1-1; D gene unclear. In germline, CDR1 is MRHNA, CDR2 SNTAGT. There are 13 residues in the CDR3. Deletions cut 6 bases from V and 0 bases from J, with 8 bases between. The CDR3 DNA follows: TGTGCCAGCAGCCCCCAGATGAACACTGAAGCTTTCTTT. Amino acids: CASSPQMNTEAFF.

The genes are TRBV25-1 and TRBJ2-7; 7 nucleotides match TRBD1. V lost 2 bases and J lost 0; bases outside the gene matches: 4. Germline V gene sequence: CDR1 MGHDK, CDR2 SYGVNS. This CDR3 spans 15 amino acids. CDR3 residues: CASSEPGQTSYEQYF. The CDR3, as DNA: TGTGCCAGCAGTGAACCGGGACAGACCTCCTACGAGCAGTACTTC.

Written as DNA, the CDR3 is TGCGCCAGCAGCCAAATAGCGGGGGGCACAGATACGCAGTATTTT. Its translation: CASSQIAGGTDTQYF. The chain couples TRBV4-1 to TRBJ2-3; 9 bases are a match to TRBD2. The J segment lost 1 base and the V segment lost 2 bases, leaving 1 base of the junction unmatched. The CDR3 runs to 15 residues. From germline, CDR1 is MGHRA and CDR2 YSYEKL.

The chain couples TRBV9 to TRBJ2-5; 9 nucleotides line up with TRBD1. The J call is uncertain, as TRBJ2-7 better fits the DNA end. The CDR3 spans 15 residues. Germline values: CDR1 SGDLS, CDR2 YYNGEE. This CDR3 is CASSVEGGTGNEQYF. In nucleotides, the CDR3 is TGTGCCAGCAGCGTAGAGGGGGGGACAGGGAACGAGCAGTACTTC.

V and J are TRBV7-8 and TRBJ2-1, with TRBD1 matching over 9 bases. V was clipped by 4 bases and J by 7 bases; unmatched bases: 2. Per germline, CDR1 SGHVS and CDR2 FQNEAQ. The CDR3 loop spans 13 amino acids. DNA for the CDR3: TGTGCCAGCAGCTGGGACAGGGAGAATGAGCAGTTCTTC. Translating it yields CASSWDRENEQFF.

The chain links TRBV5-1 to TRBJ2-6, with D hard to call. With 5 bases removed from V and 2 bases from J, the gap between germline ends came to 14 bases. Germline V CDR1 and CDR2: SGHRS, YFSETQ. CDR3 length: 16 amino acids. This CDR3 reads CASSPVGLAGANVLTF. Here the CDR3 DNA reads TGCGCCAGCAGTCCCGTTGGGCTTGCTGGGGCCAACGTCCTGACTTTC.

This clone was detected a few times. This chain connects TRBV6-5 to TRBJ1-4, with 8 bases that match TRBD1. Germline CDR1 is MNHEY and CDR2 is SVGAGI. Trimming took 2 bases from V and 8 from J; bases not matched to a gene: 10. The CDR3 length is 16 residues. For the CDR3, the DNA is TGTGCCAGCAGTTACAGACCACGGGGACAGGTAGAAAAACTGTTTTTT. This encodes CASSYRPRGQVEKLFF.

The chain has TRBV19 and TRBJ1-1; D not resolved. The CDR3 runs 13 residues. Germline CDR1 reads LNHDA; CDR2 reads SQIVND (reference sequence). Trimming removed 10 bases from V and 0 bases from J, with 12 bases in between. The CDR3 region is CATKRLLNTEAFF. The DNA of the CDR3 is TGTGCCACCAAGAGACTTTTGAACACTGAAGCTTTCTTT.

A single count supports this clone. This chain joins TRBV6-1 and TRBJ1-4; no firm D call. In germline, CDR1 is MNHNS, CDR2 SASEGT. This CDR3 comprises 13 residues. The V end lost 6 bases, the J end lost 7 bases, and 12 bases lay between the germline ends. CDR3 amino acids: CASSSAAGEKLFF. The CDR3 nucleotides are TGTGCCAGCAGCTCGGCAGCGGGTGAAAAACTGTTTTTT.

Only one count was recorded for this clone. The V call is TRBV7-9, the J call TRBJ2-3; 11 nucleotides match TRBD2. Germline CDR1 SEHNR, CDR2 FQNEAQ (reference sequence). This CDR3 region has 17 residues. V was pared by 5 bases and J by 5 bases, with 12 bases of the junction left unmatched. The CDR3 nucleotides are TGTGCCAGCAGCCCCGGATATAGCGGGGGGGCCCTAGATACGCAGTATTTT. Protein: CASSPGYSGGALDTQYF.

The chain couples TRBV7-9 to TRBJ1-1, with 8 bases fitting TRBD1. The J segment lost 3 bases and the V segment lost 0 bases, leaving 3 bases of the junction unmatched. CDR1 and CDR2 (germline): SEHNR, FQNEAQ (reference sequence). The CDR3 loop spans 15 amino acids. The CDR3 DNA reads as TGTGCCAGCAGCTTAGCGCAGGGGGCGGACACTGAAGCTTTCTTT. Translation gives CASSLAQGADTEAFF.

The chain links TRBV6-1 to TRBJ2-3; 7 bases match TRBD1. J was trimmed by 2 bases and V by 6 bases; bases with no gene match: 5. Germline CDR1 reads MNHNS; CDR2 reads SASEGT. The CDR3 has 14 residues. CDR3 nucleotide sequence: TGTGCCAGCAGATTGACAGGGTTCACAGATACGCAGTATTTT. The encoded protein is CASRLTGFTDTQYF.

The V and J genes are TRBV29-1 and TRBJ1-1; D is perhaps TRBD1 (6 bases). The germline V gene encodes CDR1 SQVTM and CDR2 ANQGSEA. V lost 1 base, J lost 4 bases, and 10 bases lay in between. CDR3 length: 13 residues. CDR3 in amino acids: CSVEGQGSTEAFF. In nucleotides, the CDR3 is TGCAGCGTTGAAGGGCAGGGGTCCACTGAAGCTTTCTTT. The whole variable domain, filled in from reference TRBV29-1 and TRBJ1-1, reads SAVISQKPSRDICQRGTSLTIQCQVDSQVTMMFWYRQQPGQSLTLIATANQGSEATYESGFVIDKFPISRPNLTFSTLTVSNMSPEDSSIYLCSVEGQGSTEAFFGQGTRLTVV.

V and J are TRBV7-2 and TRBJ1-2, with 7 bases fitting TRBD1. The V and J ends lost 8 bases and 5 bases, in that order; junction bases with no gene match: 5. Germline loops: CDR1 SGHTA, CDR2 FQGNSA. CDR3 length equals 12 residues. Here the CDR3 DNA reads TGTGCCAGCTCCGGGACAGAGTATGGCTACACCTTC. The encoded protein is CASSGTEYGYTF. Complete variable domain (other parts from reference TRBV7-2 and TRBJ1-2): GAGVSQSPSNKVTEKGKDVELRCDPISGHTALYWYRQSLGQGLEFLIYFQGNSAPDKSGLPSDRFSAERTGGSVSTLTIQRTQQEDSAVYLCASSGTEYGYTFGSGTRLTVV.

Only a few counts were recorded for this clone. The chain joins TRBV5-4 to TRBJ1-2; D is uncertain. The CDR3 is 14 amino acids. Germline V gene data show CDR1 as SGHNT and CDR2 as YYREEE (reference sequence). Trimming took 0 bases from V and 5 from J, leaving 11 bases between them. The CDR3 region is CASSLEQTFYGYTF. CDR3 nucleotides: TGTGCCAGCAGCTTGGAGCAAACCTTTTATGGCTACACCTTC.

This chain links TRBV13 with TRBJ2-5; D possibly corresponds to TRBD2 (5 bases). Germline V gene data show CDR1 as PRHDT and CDR2 as FYEKMQ (reference sequence). V lost 5 bases and J lost 2, with 12 bases in between. The CDR3 has 14 residues. The CDR3 reads CASSTRTLQETQYF. CDR3 in DNA: TGTGCCAGCAGCACCCGGACTTTACAAGAGACCCAGTACTTC.

This clone was recorded a few times. The V call is TRBV11-2, the J call TRBJ2-3; 12 bases fit TRBD2. Germline CDR1 and CDR2: SGHAT and FQNNGV. This CDR3 is 19 amino acids long. V was pared by 3 bases and J by 7 bases, with 17 bases of the junction left unmatched. CDR3 sequence (DNA): TGTGCCAGCAGCTTTTCTAGCGGGGGGGCGGACGCCCTTGGACATACGCAGTATTTT. It yields the protein CASSFSSGGADALGHTQYF.

The chain uses TRBV9 and TRBJ1-5; D is perhaps TRBD1 (6 bases). The CDR3 consists of 14 residues. From germline, CDR1 is SGDLS and CDR2 YYNGEE. The V and J ends lost 10 bases and 2 bases respectively, with 16 bases between them. The CDR3 DNA follows: TGTGCCTCATCGACAGGATCGGGCAATCAGCCCCAGCATTTT. Protein sequence: CASSTGSGNQPQHF.

This rearrangement joins TRBV4-1 to TRBJ1-2; no clear D gene. This CDR3 has 14 amino acids. CDR1 and CDR2 from the germline V gene are MGHRA and YSYEKL. The V gene lost 0 bases and the J gene lost 5 bases, with 10 bases spanning the gap. The CDR3 nucleotides read TGCGCCAGCAGCCAAGATCGCCAGGTTTATGGCTACACCTTC. The encoded protein is CASSQDRQVYGYTF.

The V and J genes are TRBV10-1 and TRBJ2-7; D is unclear. V was trimmed by 3 bases and J by 1 base, leaving 13 bases between them. This CDR3 is built from 15 residues. The germline V gene has CDR1 WNHNN and CDR2 SYGVQD (reference sequence). The CDR3 region is CASSEGCGASYEQYF. CDR3 DNA sequence: TGCGCCAGCAGTGAAGGATGCGGTGCTTCCTACGAGCAGTACTTC.